The rows below give T cell receptor beta chains drawn from one sample of a study of CD8+ T cells in alopecia areata. Profiling relied on immunoSEQ multiplex PCR, and the TCRdb table lists in-frame clones only, not all of them. The table lists some 190,000 clones, around 65% of them singletons, with approximately 1.2% in the top ten. Sequences were derived from CD4+ T cells sorted from blood, sampled around week 44, from a patient treated with tofacitinib. The receptor set was obtained from a human donor with alopecia areata. Both conserved end residues are part of each CDR3. The D gene is left open where the match is weak. The size of a clone is reported for some rows only, either as once, few or many, or as a class for expanded clones.

size: NA
D: NA
V: TRBV7-3
J: TRBJ2-7
DNA: TGTGCCAGCAGCTTAACGAAGGACAGCCACGAGCAGTACTTC
CDR3: CASSLTKDSHEQYF

size: NA
D: NA
V: TRBV2
J: TRBJ2-7
DNA: TGTGCCAGCAGTGATCAGGCGGTGTACGACGAGCAGTACTTC
CDR3: CASSDQAVYDEQYF

size: once
D: TRBD1
V: TRBV29-1
J: TRBJ2-1
DNA: TGCAGCGTTGAAGAAACCGGGACAGGGGGGGATGAGCAGTTCTTC
CDR3: CSVEETGTGGDEQFF

size: NA
D: NA
V: TRBV29-1
J: TRBJ2-1
DNA: TGCAGCGTTGAAGATCCTCTGGGGGTCTACAATGAGCAGTTCTTC
CDR3: CSVEDPLGVYNEQFF

size: NA
D: TRBD1
V: TRBV19
J: TRBJ1-3
DNA: TGTGCCAGTAGTACGACAGGGGGCGGGCGATCCCTCTCTGGAAACACCATATATTTT
CDR3: CASSTTGGGRSLSGNTIYF

size: NA
D: NA
V: TRBV7-2
J: TRBJ2-7
DNA: TGTGCCAGCAGCCTCCGGACCGAGACCTACGAGCAGTACTTC
CDR3: CASSLRTETYEQYF

size: NA
D: NA
V: TRBV9
J: TRBJ2-7
DNA: TGTGCCAGCAGCGCAGGACATTTCGACGAGCAGTACTTC
CDR3: CASSAGHFDEQYF

size: once
D: NA
V: TRBV30
J: TRBJ2-1
DNA: TGTGCCTGGACGAGAAGGGGGTCCTACAATGAGCAGTTCTTC
CDR3: CAWTRRGSYNEQFF

size: NA
D: NA
V: TRBV19
J: TRBJ2-2
DNA: TGTGCCAGCAGCAGAGGTTCGAACACCGGGGAGCTGTTTTTT
CDR3: CASSRGSNTGELFF

size: NA
D: NA
V: TRBV6-5
J: TRBJ2-1
DNA: TGTGCCAGCAGCCTAGGGACAAGTACCAATGAGCAGTTCTTC
CDR3: CASSLGTSTNEQFF

size: NA
D: TRBD1
V: TRBV30
J: TRBJ1-4
DNA: TGTGCCTGGAGTGTAGACAGGGCCATTCTGTTTTTT
CDR3: CAWSVDRAILFF

size: NA
D: NA
V: TRBV6-1
J: TRBJ2-3
DNA: TGTGCCAGCAGTTCCAGCACAGATACGCAGTATTTT
CDR3: CASSSSTDTQYF

size: few
D: NA
V: TRBV6-1
J: TRBJ1-5
DNA: TGTGCCAGCAGTGAACAGACAGCGGTCGGGAGCAATCAGCCCCAGCATTTT
CDR3: CASSEQTAVGSNQPQHF

size: NA
D: NA
V: TRBV29-1
J: TRBJ2-4
DNA: TGCAGCGTTGAATCCCGGGAAAACATTCAGTACTTC
CDR3: CSVESRENIQYF

size: NA
D: TRBD1
V: TRBV4-3
J: TRBJ2-6
DNA: TGCGCCAGCAGCCAAGAAATATTAGGCGGACAGGCCTCTGGGGCCAACGTCCTGACTTTC
CDR3: CASSQEILGGQASGANVLTF

size: NA
D: NA
V: TRBV12-5
J: TRBJ2-1
DNA: TGTGCTAGTGGTTCGCAGGCTCAAAACTCCTACAATGAGCAGTTCTTC
CDR3: CASGSQAQNSYNEQFF

size: NA
D: NA
V: TRBV2
J: TRBJ2-3
DNA: TGTGCCAGCGGAGACACAGATACGCAGTATTTT
CDR3: CASGDTDTQYF

size: NA
D: NA
V: TRBV30
J: TRBJ2-5
DNA: TGTGCCTGGAGTGTAAATATGGGGGATCAAGAGACCCAGTACTTC
CDR3: CAWSVNMGDQETQYF

size: NA
D: TRBD2
V: TRBV5-1
J: TRBJ2-3
DNA: TGCGCCAGCAGCTTGCCCTTGCGGGAGACGGGAGATACGCAGTATTTT
CDR3: CASSLPLRETGDTQYF

size: few
D: NA
V: TRBV29-1
J: TRBJ1-1
DNA: TGCAGCGTTGTCGCAGGGATAACTGAAGCTTTCTTT
CDR3: CSVVAGITEAFF

size: NA
D: NA
V: TRBV4-3
J: TRBJ2-2
DNA: TGCGCCAGCAGCCAAGAACGAGGGACCGGGGAGCTGTTTTTT
CDR3: CASSQERGTGELFF

size: few
D: NA
V: TRBV19
J: TRBJ1-5
DNA: TGTGCCAGTAGTATTACCAGAGGGGGCAATCAGCCCCAGCATTTT
CDR3: CASSITRGGNQPQHF

size: few
D: TRBD2
V: TRBV19
J: TRBJ2-5
DNA: TGTGCCAGTAGCTCGAAAACTAGCGGGGGACAAGAGACCCAGTACTTC
CDR3: CASSSKTSGGQETQYF

size: few
D: NA
V: TRBV2
J: TRBJ1-1
DNA: TGTGCCAGCAGTGCCACCCGCGGGGGCACTGAAGCTTTCTTT
CDR3: CASSATRGGTEAFF

size: NA
D: TRBD1
V: TRBV29-1
J: TRBJ1-2
DNA: TGCAGCGTTGGACAGGGGAGAGGCTACACCTTC
CDR3: CSVGQGRGYTF

size: NA
D: NA
V: TRBV2
J: TRBJ1-1
DNA: TGTGCCAGCAGGTCTCGGGGTCAGGGGACTGAAGCTTTCTTT
CDR3: CASRSRGQGTEAFF

size: NA
D: TRBD2
V: TRBV29-1
J: TRBJ2-2
DNA: TGCAGCGCCACGGGGGGGCCGGAAAACACCGGGGAGCTGTTTTTT
CDR3: CSATGGPENTGELFF